Detailed here is one T cell receptor (beta chain). The length of the CDR3 is 14 residues. V was trimmed by 5 bases and J by 4 bases, leaving 15 bases between them. Germline loops: CDR1 MNHEY, CDR2 SVGEGT. Per the original methods: From reference gene primer amplification, estimates of nucleated cell counts were derived. Clones were read by immunoSEQ multiplex PCR, and TCRdb kept only the in-frame ones, dropping some. That table gives V, J and clone size, and the DNA gave D and trimming. The sample lists roughly 180,000 clones; more than 85% were seen once. The data derive from a study of blood T cell repertoires in COVID-19.

The V call is TRBV6-2 or TRBV6-3, the J call TRBJ2-7, with D perhaps TRBD1 (7 bases). Input material: peripheral blood. The TCR comes from a man in his 70s with active or convalescent COVID-19. CDR3 loop: CASSTGDSFYEQYF. Here the CDR3 DNA reads TGTGCCAGCAGTACGGGGGACAGCTTTTACGAGCAGTACTTC.